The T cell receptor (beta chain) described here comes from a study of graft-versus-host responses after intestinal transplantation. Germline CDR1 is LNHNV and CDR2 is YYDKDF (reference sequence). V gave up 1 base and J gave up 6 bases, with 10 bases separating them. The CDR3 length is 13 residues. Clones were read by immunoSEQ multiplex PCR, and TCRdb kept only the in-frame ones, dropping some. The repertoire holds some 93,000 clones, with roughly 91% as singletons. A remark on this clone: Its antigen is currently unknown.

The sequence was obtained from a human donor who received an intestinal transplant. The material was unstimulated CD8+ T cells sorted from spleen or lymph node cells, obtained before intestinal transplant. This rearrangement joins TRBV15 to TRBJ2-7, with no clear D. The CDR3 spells CATSRAGSGEQYF. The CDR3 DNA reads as TGTGCCACCAGCAGAGCGGGTTCGGGCGAGCAGTACTTC.